The next 14 T cell receptor beta chains were all read from a single sample in a study of cytomegalovirus exposure and HLA in healthy donors (dated by TCRdb to 2016 to 2017). The library relied on the immunoSEQ multiplex PCR assay. A mixture of 60 forward primers for TCR Vbeta segments and 13 reverse primers for TCR Jbeta segments was used in the multiplex PCR. Imported from immuneACCESS, the table was reduced by TCRdb to in-frame sequences with V and J called. These copies leave out some clones; in studies compared against another copy, an unresolved V gene accounts for under half, and the cause of the remainder is not known. Counted in this sample were roughly 100,000 clones; around 81% of them appeared once. In total, the top ten clones hold under 4.5% of the sample. Input material: PBMCs. These receptors were collected from a female donor in good health and CMV-seropositive.

The chain recombines TRBV19 with TRBJ1-5, with a weak D call TRBD1 (5 bases). V shed 6 bases and J shed 3 bases, with 12 bases lying between them. This CDR3 is built from 14 residues. The germline V gene encodes CDR1 LNHDA and CDR2 SQIVND (reference sequence). The DNA of the CDR3 is TGTGCCAGTAGACCTCAGGGTTCCAATCAGCCCCAGCATTTT. As protein: CASRPQGSNQPQHF.

The CDR3 is CASSLFWGQDTEAFF. In DNA, the CDR3 is TGTGCCAGCAGTTTATTTTGGGGGCAGGACACTGAAGCTTTCTTT. The chain recombines TRBV28 with TRBJ1-1; TRBD1 might be the D (6 bases). The CDR3 is 15 amino acids. Looked up from germline, CDR1 is MDHEN and CDR2 is SYDVKM. V was trimmed by 1 base and J by 3 bases, leaving 12 bases between them.

With regard to this clone: Other DNA sequences in the sample encode the same CDR3. The V gene is TRBV29-1, the J gene TRBJ2-5; a weak D match, TRBD1 (5 bases). The CDR3 spans 12 residues. The germline CDR1 and CDR2 sequences are SQVTM and ANQGSEA. Deletions cut 4 bases from V and 5 bases from J, with 11 bases between. The CDR3 nucleotides read TGCAGCGTTGCAGGGAATTTGGAGACCCAGTACTTC. Translated: CSVAGNLETQYF. The entire variable domain, with the rest obtained from reference TRBV29-1 and TRBJ2-5, is as follows: SAVISQKPSRDICQRGTSLTIQCQVDSQVTMMFWYRQQPGQSLTLIATANQGSEATYESGFVIDKFPISRPNLTFSTLTVSNMSPEDSSIYLCSVAGNLETQYFGPGTRLLVL.

V is TRBV5-6 and J is TRBJ1-4; D remains unclear. Between the trimmed V and J ends, which lost 5 bases and 5 bases, there was a span of 10 bases. CDR3 length: 13 residues. The germline V gene encodes CDR1 SGHDT and CDR2 YYEEEE. The CDR3 sequence: CASRGGRNEKLFF. The CDR3 coding sequence is TGTGCCAGCAGGGGAGGTAGAAATGAAAAACTGTTTTTT.

The chain carries TRBV5-1 and TRBJ1-1, with TRBD1 matching 8 bases. Losses at the gene ends were 2 bases for V and 5 bases for J; bases not matched to a gene: 11. Germline CDR1 and CDR2: SGHRS and YFSETQ. This CDR3 has 16 amino acids. The CDR3 loop is CASSFGGAGGFTEAFF. For the CDR3, the DNA is TGCGCCAGCAGCTTTGGGGGCGCAGGGGGCTTTACTGAAGCTTTCTTT. The entire variable domain, with the rest obtained from reference TRBV5-1 and TRBJ1-1, is as follows: KAGVTQTPRYLIKTRGQQVTLSCSPISGHRSVSWYQQTPGQGLQFLFEYFSETQRNKGNFPGRFSGRQFSNSRSEMNVSTLELGDSALYLCASSFGGAGGFTEAFFGQGTRLTVV.

The J gene is TRBJ2-2, the V gene TRBV10-3; TRBD1 matches at 10 bases. The CDR3 covers 16 residues. Germline loops: CDR1 ENHRY, CDR2 SYGVKD. Germline trimming cut 4 bases from V and 7 bases from J; bases unmatched to any gene: 9. The CDR3 spells CAISGGDRGLGGELFF. The CDR3 nucleotides read TGTGCCATCAGTGGGGGAGACAGGGGGCTGGGCGGGGAGCTGTTTTTT.

The chain combines TRBV15 with TRBJ2-7; 7 bases fit TRBD1. The germline V gene encodes CDR1 LNHNV and CDR2 YYDKDF (reference sequence). Losses at the gene ends were 0 bases for V and 6 bases for J; bases not matched to a gene: 11. The CDR3 has 16 amino acids. CDR3 amino acids: CATSRDGPRGYGEQYF. The DNA of the CDR3 is TGTGCCACCAGCAGAGATGGGCCCAGGGGGTATGGCGAGCAGTACTTC.

This chain links TRBV11-2 with TRBJ1-2; 7 bases match TRBD1. The CDR3 consists of 15 residues. With V trimmed by 4 bases and J by 4 bases, 9 bases remained unmatched. Germline-derived CDR1 and CDR2 are SGHAT and FQNNGV. CDR3 nucleotides: TGTGCCAGCAGCTATTCCGGGACAGCTGCCTATGGCTACACCTTC. It yields the protein CASSYSGTAAYGYTF. Together with reference TRBV11-2 and TRBJ1-2, the CDR3 gives the full variable domain: EAGVAQSPRYKIIEKRQSVAFWCNPISGHATLYWYQQILGQGPKLLIQFQNNGVVDDSQLPKDRFSAERLKGVDSTLKIQPAKLEDSAVYLCASSYSGTAAYGYTFGSGTRLTVV.

The V and J genes are TRBV18 and TRBJ1-1; 8 bases are a match to TRBD1. Germline-derived CDR1 and CDR2 are KGHSH and LQKENI. CDR3 length: 15 residues. J gave up 1 base and V 4 bases, and 5 bases lay outside the gene matches. The CDR3 coding sequence is TGTGCCAGCTCACTAATGACAGGGGAGAACACTGAAGCTTTCTTT. Its translation: CASSLMTGENTEAFF.

The chain carries TRBV18 and TRBJ2-1; TRBD1 might be the D (6 bases). Germline CDR1 KGHSH, CDR2 LQKENI. The CDR3 totals 15 residues. Trimming shortened V by 3 bases and J by 6 bases, and 15 bases separated the two germline ends. The CDR3 here is CASSPLQGFGNEQFF. In nucleotides, the CDR3 is TGTGCCAGCTCACCGCTACAGGGTTTCGGCAATGAGCAGTTCTTC.

This chain uses TRBV5-1 with TRBJ1-2, with D possibly matching TRBD1 (6 bases). CDR3 length equals 14 residues. The V gene lost 0 bases and the J gene lost 4 bases, with 10 bases spanning the gap. Germline loops: CDR1 SGHRS, CDR2 YFSETQ. CDR3 in DNA: TGCGCCAGCAGCTTGGAGGGGGGGACCTATGGCTACACCTTC. Amino acids: CASSLEGGTYGYTF.

V is TRBV5-4 and J is TRBJ2-1; 8 nucleotides align to TRBD1. The CDR3 consists of 15 residues. Germline V CDR1 and CDR2: SGHNT, YYREEE (reference sequence). After removal of 3 bases from V and 9 bases from J, the junction contained 11 bases not matched to a gene. The CDR3 sequence is CASSSYWTGYIEQFF. CDR3 in DNA: TGTGCCAGCAGCTCCTACTGGACAGGGTATATTGAGCAGTTCTTC.

This clone appeared once. V and J are TRBV7-3 and TRBJ1-1; 8 bases are shared with TRBD1. Per germline, CDR1 SGHTA and CDR2 FQGTGA. This CDR3 has 14 residues. J was trimmed by 3 bases and V by 6 bases; bases with no gene match: 6. CDR3 in DNA: TGTGCCAGCAGTCAAACAGGGGGACACACTGAAGCTTTCTTT. Amino acids: CASSQTGGHTEAFF.

The chain links TRBV9 to TRBJ2-1; 7 bases align to TRBD2. The CDR3 extends over 19 amino acids. Germline CDR1 SGDLS, CDR2 YYNGEE. The J segment lost 8 bases and the V segment lost 0 bases, leaving 20 bases of the junction unmatched. CDR3 region: CASSVEVVGGSQPGDEQFF. CDR3 DNA: TGTGCCAGCAGCGTAGAGGTAGTGGGCGGGAGCCAACCGGGGGATGAGCAGTTCTTC.